This record concerns one TCR beta chain sequence. An absence of ophthalmopathy progression within 18 months meant stable Graves' hyperthyroidism. The study enrolled patients aged 18 to 65 with newly diagnosed hyperthyroidism of under 2 months' duration. Patients were excluded for uncontrolled infection, other autoimmune disease, pregnancy or lactation. Clinical symptoms, serum thyroxine and TRAb, thyroid ultrasound and orbital computed tomography were used for the diagnoses. The data were obtained in a study of T cells in Graves' hyperthyroidism and ophthalmopathy. The CDR3 runs 13 residues. Germline V gene lookup returns CDR1 GTSNPN and CDR2 SVGIG (reference sequence). V was cut by 4 bases and J by 7 bases, with 16 bases left in between. What was amplified from RNA transcripts were TCR beta CDR3 regions. When the TCR CDR3 underwent first-round RT-PCR, the HTBI primer set was used. Via MiXCR, TCRdb re-called the multiplex PCR reads, giving one row per CDR3 protein. The table shows roughly 720,000 distinct CDR3 sequences, with roughly 17% occurring only once.

The chain links TRBV30 to TRBJ1-1; the D gene is possibly TRBD1 (5 bases). The specimen was blood. This clonotype was sampled from a man aged 45 to 65 with Graves' hyperthyroidism. Here the CDR3 reads CAWKPTGFGEAFF. CDR3 bases: TGTGCCTGGAAACCTACAGGTTTTGGTGAAGCTTTCTTT.